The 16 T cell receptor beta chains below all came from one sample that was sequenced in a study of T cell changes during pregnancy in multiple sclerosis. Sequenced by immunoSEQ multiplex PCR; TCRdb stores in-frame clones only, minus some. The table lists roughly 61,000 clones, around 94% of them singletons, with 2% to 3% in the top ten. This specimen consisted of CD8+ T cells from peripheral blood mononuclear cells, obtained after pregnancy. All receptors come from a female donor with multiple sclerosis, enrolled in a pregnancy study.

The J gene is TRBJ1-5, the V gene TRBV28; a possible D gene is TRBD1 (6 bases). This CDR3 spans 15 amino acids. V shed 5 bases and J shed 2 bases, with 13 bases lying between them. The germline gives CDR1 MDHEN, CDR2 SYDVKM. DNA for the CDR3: TGTGCCAGCAGTCCTTACAGGGCCCGCAATCAGCCCCAGCATTTT. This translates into CASSPYRARNQPQHF.

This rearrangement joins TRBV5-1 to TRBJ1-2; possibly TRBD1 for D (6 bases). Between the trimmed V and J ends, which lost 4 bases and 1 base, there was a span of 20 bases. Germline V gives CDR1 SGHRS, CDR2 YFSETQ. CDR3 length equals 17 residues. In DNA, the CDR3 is TGCGCCAGCAGCCTAGGGGGGGGGCGGTTGGGTAACTATGGCTACACCTTC. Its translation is CASSLGGGRLGNYGYTF.

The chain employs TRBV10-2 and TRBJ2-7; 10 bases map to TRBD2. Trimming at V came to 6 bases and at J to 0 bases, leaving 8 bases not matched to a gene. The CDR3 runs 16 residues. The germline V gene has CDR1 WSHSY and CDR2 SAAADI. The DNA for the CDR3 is TGCGCCAGCAGACCCGGACTAGCGGATCTCTCCTACGAGCAGTACTTC. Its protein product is CASRPGLADLSYEQYF.

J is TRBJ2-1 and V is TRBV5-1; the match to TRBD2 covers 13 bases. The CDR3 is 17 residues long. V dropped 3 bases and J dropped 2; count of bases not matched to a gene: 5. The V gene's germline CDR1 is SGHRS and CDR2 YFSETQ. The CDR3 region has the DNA TGCGCCAGCAGCTCCCCGACTAGCGGGAGGCCCTACAATGAGCAGTTCTTC. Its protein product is CASSSPTSGRPYNEQFF.

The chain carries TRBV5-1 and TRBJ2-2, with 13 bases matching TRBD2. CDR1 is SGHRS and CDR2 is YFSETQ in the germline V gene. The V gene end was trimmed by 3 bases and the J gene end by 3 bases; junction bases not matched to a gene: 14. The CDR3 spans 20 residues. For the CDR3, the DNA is TGCGCCAGCAGCTCCGGACTAGCGGGAGCCTCGGCGGGGGACACCGGGGAGCTGTTTTTT. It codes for CASSSGLAGASAGDTGELFF. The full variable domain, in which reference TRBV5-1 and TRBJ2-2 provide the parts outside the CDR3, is KAGVTQTPRYLIKTRGQQVTLSCSPISGHRSVSWYQQTPGQGLQFLFEYFSETQRNKGNFPGRFSGRQFSNSRSEMNVSTLELGDSALYLCASSSGLAGASAGDTGELFFGEGSRLTVL.

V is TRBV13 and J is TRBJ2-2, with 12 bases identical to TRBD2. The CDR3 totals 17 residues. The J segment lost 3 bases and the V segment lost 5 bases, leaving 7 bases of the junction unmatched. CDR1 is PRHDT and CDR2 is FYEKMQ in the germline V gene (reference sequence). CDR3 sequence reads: CASSLGLAGQYTGELFF. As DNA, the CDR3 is TGTGCCAGCAGCCTCGGACTAGCGGGACAATACACCGGGGAGCTGTTTTTT.

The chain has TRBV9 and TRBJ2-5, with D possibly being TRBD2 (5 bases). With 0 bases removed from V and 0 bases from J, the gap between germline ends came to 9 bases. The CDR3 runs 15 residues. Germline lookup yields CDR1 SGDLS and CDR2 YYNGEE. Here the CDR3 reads CASSVDPGDQETQYF. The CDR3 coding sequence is TGTGCCAGCAGCGTAGATCCCGGGGACCAAGAGACCCAGTACTTC.

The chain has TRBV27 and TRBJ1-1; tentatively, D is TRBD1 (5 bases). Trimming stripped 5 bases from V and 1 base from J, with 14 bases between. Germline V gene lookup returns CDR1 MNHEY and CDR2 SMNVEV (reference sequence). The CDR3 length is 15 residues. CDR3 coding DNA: TGTGCCAGCAGTGTGAATAAGGGGTGGAACACTGAAGCTTTCTTT. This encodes CASSVNKGWNTEAFF.

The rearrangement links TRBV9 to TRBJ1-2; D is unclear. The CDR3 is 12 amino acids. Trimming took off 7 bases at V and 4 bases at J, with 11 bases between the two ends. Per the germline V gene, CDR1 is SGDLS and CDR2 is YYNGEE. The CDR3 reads CASSADIYGYTF. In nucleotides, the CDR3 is TGTGCCAGCTCAGCGGATATCTATGGCTACACCTTC.

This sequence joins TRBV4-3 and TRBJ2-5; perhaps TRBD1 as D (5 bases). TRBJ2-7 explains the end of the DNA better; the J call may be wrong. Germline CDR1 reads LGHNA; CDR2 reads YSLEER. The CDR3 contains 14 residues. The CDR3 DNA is TGCGCCAGCAGTCTGTCGGCCAGGGACTACGAGCAGTACTTC. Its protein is CASSLSARDYEQYF.

The CDR3 DNA sequence: TGTGCCAGCAGTTCTCCAGAGGAACACAATGAGCAGTTCTTC. Its protein is CASSSPEEHNEQFF. The chain combines TRBV6-5 with TRBJ2-1; D is unclear. The length of the CDR3 is 14 residues. Germline values: CDR1 MNHEY, CDR2 SVGAGI. V lost 4 bases, J lost 5 bases, and 12 bases lay in between.

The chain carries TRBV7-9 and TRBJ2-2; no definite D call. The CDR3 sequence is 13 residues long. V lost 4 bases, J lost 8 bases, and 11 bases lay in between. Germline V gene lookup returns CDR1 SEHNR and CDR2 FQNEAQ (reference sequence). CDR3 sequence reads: CASSSPRAGELFF. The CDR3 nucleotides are TGTGCCAGCAGCTCCCCAAGAGCGGGGGAGCTGTTTTTT.

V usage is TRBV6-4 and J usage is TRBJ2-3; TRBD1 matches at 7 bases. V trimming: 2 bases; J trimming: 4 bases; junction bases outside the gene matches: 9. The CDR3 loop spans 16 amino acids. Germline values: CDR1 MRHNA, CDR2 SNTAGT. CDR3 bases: TGTGCCAGCAGTGACAGGGGGCACGCGATCGCAGATACGCAGTATTTT. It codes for CASSDRGHAIADTQYF.

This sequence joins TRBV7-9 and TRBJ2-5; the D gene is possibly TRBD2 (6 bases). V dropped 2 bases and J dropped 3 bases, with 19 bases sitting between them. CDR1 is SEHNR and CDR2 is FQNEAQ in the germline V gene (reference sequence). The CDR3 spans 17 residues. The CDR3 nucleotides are TGTGCCAGCAGCTTAACCCCGGGACTGAGGCTCGAAGAGACCCAGTACTTC. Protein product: CASSLTPGLRLEETQYF.

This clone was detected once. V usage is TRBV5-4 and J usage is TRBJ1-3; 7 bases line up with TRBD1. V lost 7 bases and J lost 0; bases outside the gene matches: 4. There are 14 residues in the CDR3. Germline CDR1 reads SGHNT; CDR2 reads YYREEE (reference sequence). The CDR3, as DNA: TGTGCCAGCCAGGACAGGAACTCTGGAAACACCATATATTTT. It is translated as CASQDRNSGNTIYF.

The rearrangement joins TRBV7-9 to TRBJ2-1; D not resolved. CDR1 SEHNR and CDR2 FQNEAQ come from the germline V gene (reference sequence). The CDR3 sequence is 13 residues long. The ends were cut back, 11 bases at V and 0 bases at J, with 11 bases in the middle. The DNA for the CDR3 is TGTGCCTTAGAGGTTCCCTCCTACAATGAGCAGTTCTTC. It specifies CALEVPSYNEQFF.